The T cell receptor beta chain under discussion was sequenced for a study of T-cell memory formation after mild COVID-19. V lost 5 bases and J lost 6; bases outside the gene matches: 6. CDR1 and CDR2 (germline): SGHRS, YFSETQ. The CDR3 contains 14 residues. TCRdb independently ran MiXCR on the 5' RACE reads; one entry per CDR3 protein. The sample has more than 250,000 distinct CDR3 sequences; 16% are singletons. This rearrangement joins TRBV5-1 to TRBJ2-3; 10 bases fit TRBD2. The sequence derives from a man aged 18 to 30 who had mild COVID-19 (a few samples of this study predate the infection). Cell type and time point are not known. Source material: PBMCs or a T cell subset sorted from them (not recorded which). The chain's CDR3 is CASSSGGTIDTQYF. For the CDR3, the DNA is TGCGCCAGCAGTAGCGGGGGGACTATCGATACGCAGTATTTT.